Listed below are T cell receptor beta chains from one sample, sequenced in a study of tumor-infiltrating lymphocytes in localized non-small cell lung cancer. The data were produced by immunoSEQ multiplex PCR, yet TCRdb's version contains in-frame clones alone and is incomplete. The table has approximately 17,000 clones, around 72% seen once. Sequenced: lung tumor tissue. The receptors stem from a human donor with non-small cell lung cancer. Both conserved end residues are part of each CDR3. Fields, in order: CDR3 length, D gene, V gene, clone size, J gene, CDR3 DNA, CDR3 protein. A D gene is named only where the DNA matches it firmly. Expanded clones get a size class; other rows say once, few or many, or leave the size out.

CDR3 length: 13
D gene: .
V gene: TRBV2
clone size: few
J gene: TRBJ1-2
CDR3 DNA: TGTGCCAGCAAACCTGGGTTCGTTTATGGCTACACCTTC
CDR3 protein: CASKPGFVYGYTF

CDR3 length: 14
D gene: .
V gene: TRBV19
clone size: .
J gene: TRBJ2-1
CDR3 DNA: TGTGCCAGTAGTGGGGACCCACGACTTAATGAGCAGTTCTTC
CDR3 protein: CASSGDPRLNEQFF

CDR3 length: 17
D gene: TRBD1
V gene: TRBV7-9
clone size: .
J gene: TRBJ1-3
CDR3 DNA: TGTGCCAGCAGCTCCTGGGGACAGGGAACCTCTGGAAACACCATATATTTT
CDR3 protein: CASSSWGQGTSGNTIYF

CDR3 length: 16
D gene: TRBD1
V gene: TRBV14
clone size: .
J gene: TRBJ2-5
CDR3 DNA: TGTGCCAGCAGCCAAGCCTCGGGACAGGGGTGGGAGACCCAGTACTTC
CDR3 protein: CASSQASGQGWETQYF

CDR3 length: 19
D gene: TRBD2
V gene: TRBV4-3
clone size: .
J gene: TRBJ2-1
CDR3 DNA: TGCGCCAGCAGCCAACGGGGACTAGCGGGAGGAGGCTCCTACAATGAGCAGTTCTTC
CDR3 protein: CASSQRGLAGGGSYNEQFF

CDR3 length: 14
D gene: TRBD1
V gene: TRBV9
clone size: .
J gene: TRBJ1-6
CDR3 DNA: TGTGCCAGCAGCGTGACAGGGGCGAATTCACCCCTCCACTTT
CDR3 protein: CASSVTGANSPLHF

CDR3 length: 11
D gene: .
V gene: TRBV28
clone size: .
J gene: TRBJ1-1
CDR3 DNA: TGTGCCAGCAGGAGCACAGCTGAAGCTTTCTTT
CDR3 protein: CASRSTAEAFF

CDR3 length: 17
D gene: TRBD1
V gene: TRBV11-3
clone size: .
J gene: TRBJ1-1
CDR3 DNA: TGTGCCAGCAGCCCCGGGGGTACAGGGGGCATGAACACTGAAGCTTTCTTT
CDR3 protein: CASSPGGTGGMNTEAFF

CDR3 length: 15
D gene: TRBD2
V gene: TRBV7-2
clone size: .
J gene: TRBJ2-1
CDR3 DNA: TGTGCCAGCAGCTTTTCTAGCGGGGGGGCCGGGGAGCAGTTCTTC
CDR3 protein: CASSFSSGGAGEQFF

CDR3 length: 13
D gene: .
V gene: TRBV6-5
clone size: .
J gene: TRBJ2-7
CDR3 DNA: TGTGCCAACCCCGGATGGGAGCAGCGCGAGCAGTACTTC
CDR3 protein: CANPGWEQREQYF

CDR3 length: 15
D gene: TRBD2
V gene: TRBV28
clone size: .
J gene: TRBJ2-3
CDR3 DNA: TGTGCCAGCAGTTCGTTAGCGGGGGGGCCGGTTACGCAGTATTTT
CDR3 protein: CASSSLAGGPVTQYF

CDR3 length: 15
D gene: TRBD1
V gene: TRBV5-1
clone size: few
J gene: TRBJ1-1
CDR3 DNA: TGCGCCAGCAGCCGACAGGGAACGTTGAACACTGAAGCTTTCTTT
CDR3 protein: CASSRQGTLNTEAFF

CDR3 length: 15
D gene: TRBD1
V gene: TRBV6-5
clone size: .
J gene: TRBJ2-2
CDR3 DNA: TGTGCCAGCGTATCTAGGGGGCTCTATAGCGGGGAGCTGTTTTTT
CDR3 protein: CASVSRGLYSGELFF

CDR3 length: 14
D gene: TRBD1
V gene: TRBV28
clone size: .
J gene: TRBJ2-7
CDR3 DNA: TGTGCCAGCACCTCTTTCCAGGGGGCGGGCGAGCAGTACTTC
CDR3 protein: CASTSFQGAGEQYF

CDR3 length: 18
D gene: TRBD2
V gene: TRBV2
clone size: .
J gene: TRBJ2-1
CDR3 DNA: TGTGCCAGCACCCCGGGACTAGCGGTCTCGAGCTCCTACAATGAGCAGTTCTTC
CDR3 protein: CASTPGLAVSSSYNEQFF

CDR3 length: 16
D gene: .
V gene: TRBV7-8
clone size: .
J gene: TRBJ2-7
CDR3 DNA: TGTGCCAGCAGCCCCAGACCCGAGATCCCCCTTTACGAGCAGTACTTC
CDR3 protein: CASSPRPEIPLYEQYF

CDR3 length: 14
D gene: .
V gene: TRBV5-1
clone size: .
J gene: TRBJ1-1
CDR3 DNA: TGCGCCAGCGCCGAGGGGGGGTCAACCACTGAAGCTTTCTTT
CDR3 protein: CASAEGGSTTEAFF

CDR3 length: 12
D gene: .
V gene: TRBV19
clone size: .
J gene: TRBJ2-3
CDR3 DNA: TGTGCCAGTAGTATAGTGGGGGATACGCAGTATTTT
CDR3 protein: CASSIVGDTQYF

CDR3 length: 15
D gene: .
V gene: TRBV7-8
clone size: .
J gene: TRBJ1-5
CDR3 DNA: TGTGCCAGCAGCTACGAGGGGGGTAGAGATCAGCCCCAGCATTTT
CDR3 protein: CASSYEGGRDQPQHF

CDR3 length: 14
D gene: .
V gene: TRBV7-2
clone size: .
J gene: TRBJ1-1
CDR3 DNA: TGTGCCAGCAGCCCGCGGATGCGAGATCCCCCAGCTTTCTTT
CDR3 protein: CASSPRMRDPPAFF

CDR3 length: 11
D gene: .
V gene: TRBV5-6
clone size: .
J gene: TRBJ2-5
CDR3 DNA: TGTGCCAGCAGCTTGACCGAGACCCAGTACTTC
CDR3 protein: CASSLTETQYF

CDR3 length: 16
D gene: .
V gene: TRBV7-9
clone size: .
J gene: TRBJ1-1
CDR3 DNA: TGTGCCAGCAGCTTAGGGAACAGGGTTGGGAACACTGAAGCTTTCTTT
CDR3 protein: CASSLGNRVGNTEAFF

CDR3 length: 16
D gene: .
V gene: TRBV18
clone size: .
J gene: TRBJ1-2
CDR3 DNA: TGTGCCAGCTCACCATTGGTTGAAAGGGGTTTGAAGGGCTACACCTTC
CDR3 protein: CASSPLVERGLKGYTF

CDR3 length: 15
D gene: .
V gene: TRBV18
clone size: once
J gene: TRBJ1-5
CDR3 DNA: TGTGCCAGCTCACCGGTGGGGGGTAGCAATCAGCCCCAGCATTTT
CDR3 protein: CASSPVGGSNQPQHF

CDR3 length: 13
D gene: .
V gene: TRBV5-1
clone size: few
J gene: TRBJ2-1
CDR3 DNA: TGCGCCAGCAGCTTGGACGTCTACAATGAGCAGTTCTTC
CDR3 protein: CASSLDVYNEQFF

CDR3 length: 12
D gene: TRBD1
V gene: TRBV4-1
clone size: .
J gene: TRBJ1-2
CDR3 DNA: TGCGCCAGCAGCCGGACAGGGGGAGGCTACACCTTC
CDR3 protein: CASSRTGGGYTF

CDR3 length: 14
D gene: .
V gene: TRBV7-8
clone size: .
J gene: TRBJ1-5
CDR3 DNA: TGTGCCAGCAGCTTAGTCGTGGGCAATCAGCCCCAGCATTTT
CDR3 protein: CASSLVVGNQPQHF

CDR3 length: 14
D gene: .
V gene: TRBV13
clone size: .
J gene: TRBJ1-2
CDR3 DNA: TGTGCCAGCAGCCCAGGGAGGGTCCCATATGGCTACACCTTC
CDR3 protein: CASSPGRVPYGYTF

CDR3 length: 18
D gene: .
V gene: TRBV21-1
clone size: .
J gene: TRBJ1-5
CDR3 DNA: TGTGCCAGCAACCTTAACCGGGACAGGGGTGAAAGCAATCAGCCCCAGCATTTT
CDR3 protein: CASNLNRDRGESNQPQHF

CDR3 length: 15
D gene: .
V gene: TRBV9
clone size: .
J gene: TRBJ2-1
CDR3 DNA: TGTGCCAGCAGCCCAGACACGTCCTCCTACAATGAGCAGTTCTTC
CDR3 protein: CASSPDTSSYNEQFF

CDR3 length: 17
D gene: .
V gene: TRBV5-1
clone size: .
J gene: TRBJ2-6
CDR3 DNA: TGCGCCAGCAGCAAAGGAGAAACGGCGCGTGGGGCCAACGTCCTGACTTTC
CDR3 protein: CASSKGETARGANVLTF

CDR3 length: 14
D gene: TRBD2
V gene: TRBV19
clone size: .
J gene: TRBJ2-1
CDR3 DNA: TGTGCCAGTAGAGAGCGGGGGAATGTCAATGAGCAGTTCTTC
CDR3 protein: CASRERGNVNEQFF

CDR3 length: 15
D gene: .
V gene: TRBV28
clone size: once
J gene: TRBJ1-3
CDR3 DNA: TGTGCCAGCAGTTTACCAGGCTCCTCTGGAAACACCATATATTTT
CDR3 protein: CASSLPGSSGNTIYF

CDR3 length: 16
D gene: .
V gene: TRBV19
clone size: .
J gene: TRBJ2-3
CDR3 DNA: TGTGCCAGTAGTATAAAGGGCGGTGTCATCGGGAATACGCAGTATTTT
CDR3 protein: CASSIKGGVIGNTQYF

CDR3 length: 15
D gene: .
V gene: TRBV6-4
clone size: .
J gene: TRBJ1-2
CDR3 DNA: TGTGCCAGCAGTGACAGAGGGGGTAGAAACTATGGCTACACCTTC
CDR3 protein: CASSDRGGRNYGYTF

CDR3 length: 18
D gene: TRBD1
V gene: TRBV15
clone size: few
J gene: TRBJ1-5
CDR3 DNA: TGTGCCACCAGCAGAGGGGGCCCGAAACAGGGGGCCTATCAGCCCCAGCATTTT
CDR3 protein: CATSRGGPKQGAYQPQHF

CDR3 length: 17
D gene: TRBD2
V gene: TRBV7-2
clone size: .
J gene: TRBJ2-3
CDR3 DNA: TGTGCCAGCAGCTTCAGTAGCGGGGGGGCCTTGGGAGATACGCAGTATTTT
CDR3 protein: CASSFSSGGALGDTQYF

CDR3 length: 14
D gene: TRBD2
V gene: TRBV6-4
clone size: few
J gene: TRBJ2-1
CDR3 DNA: TGTGCCAGCAGTGTACTAGCGGGATACAATGAGCAGTTCTTC
CDR3 protein: CASSVLAGYNEQFF

CDR3 length: 13
D gene: .
V gene: TRBV11-2
clone size: .
J gene: TRBJ1-2
CDR3 DNA: TGTGCCAGCAGCTTAGGTGGGATCTATGGCTACACCTTC
CDR3 protein: CASSLGGIYGYTF

CDR3 length: 18
D gene: .
V gene: TRBV7-9
clone size: once
J gene: TRBJ1-4
CDR3 DNA: TGTGCCAGCAGCTCTGGTCTGCAGGGGCTGGGGCTAGATGAAAAACTGTTTTTT
CDR3 protein: CASSSGLQGLGLDEKLFF

CDR3 length: 14
D gene: TRBD1
V gene: TRBV13
clone size: .
J gene: TRBJ1-2
CDR3 DNA: TGTGCCAGCAGCTCCCAGGGGGCTTGGTATGGCTACACCTTC
CDR3 protein: CASSSQGAWYGYTF

CDR3 length: 16
D gene: TRBD1
V gene: TRBV6-1
clone size: .
J gene: TRBJ2-7
CDR3 DNA: TGTGCCAGCAGTGAAGCTTGGACAGGCCCCTTTTACGAGCAGTACTTC
CDR3 protein: CASSEAWTGPFYEQYF

CDR3 length: 16
D gene: TRBD1
V gene: TRBV6-1
clone size: .
J gene: TRBJ2-3
CDR3 DNA: TGTGCCAGCAGTGAAGGCGCGGGACAGGGGGCCGGTACGCAGTATTTT
CDR3 protein: CASSEGAGQGAGTQYF

CDR3 length: 14
D gene: .
V gene: TRBV6-6
clone size: .
J gene: TRBJ2-7
CDR3 DNA: TGTGCCAGCAGCCGGCGGGAAACCTCCTACGAGCAGTACTTC
CDR3 protein: CASSRRETSYEQYF

CDR3 length: 16
D gene: TRBD1
V gene: TRBV6-6
clone size: .
J gene: TRBJ1-3
CDR3 DNA: TGTGCCAGCAGTTTTTTCCAACAGGGGGCTGGAAACACCATATATTTT
CDR3 protein: CASSFFQQGAGNTIYF

CDR3 length: 15
D gene: TRBD1
V gene: TRBV5-5
clone size: .
J gene: TRBJ1-1
CDR3 DNA: TGTGCCAGCAGCCCCCAGACAGGGGGAATCACTGAAGCTTTCTTT
CDR3 protein: CASSPQTGGITEAFF

CDR3 length: 16
D gene: TRBD2
V gene: TRBV4-3
clone size: .
J gene: TRBJ2-3
CDR3 DNA: TGCGCCAGCAGCCAAGAACCTAGCGGGAGGTCAGATACGCAGTATTTT
CDR3 protein: CASSQEPSGRSDTQYF

CDR3 length: 14
D gene: .
V gene: TRBV9
clone size: .
J gene: TRBJ2-7
CDR3 DNA: TGTGCCAGCAGCCAACAGGGAAGCTCCTACGAGCAGTACTTC
CDR3 protein: CASSQQGSSYEQYF

CDR3 length: 16
D gene: .
V gene: TRBV30
clone size: .
J gene: TRBJ2-6
CDR3 DNA: TGTGCCTGGAGTGTGAGGGCCGGCGTCGGGGCCAACGTCCTGACTTTC
CDR3 protein: CAWSVRAGVGANVLTF

CDR3 length: 17
D gene: TRBD2
V gene: TRBV7-9
clone size: .
J gene: TRBJ2-1
CDR3 DNA: TGTGCCAGCAGCTCCCTAGAGGGACTAGCGGGAGGTGGTGAGCAGTTCTTC
CDR3 protein: CASSSLEGLAGGGEQFF

CDR3 length: 13
D gene: .
V gene: TRBV28
clone size: .
J gene: TRBJ2-7
CDR3 DNA: TGTGCCAGCGAAACCCGACAGCCCCCCGAGCAGTACTTC
CDR3 protein: CASETRQPPEQYF

CDR3 length: 14
D gene: TRBD1
V gene: TRBV2
clone size: .
J gene: TRBJ2-2
CDR3 DNA: TGTGCCAGCAGTAGACAGGGGGACACCGGGGAGCTGTTTTTT
CDR3 protein: CASSRQGDTGELFF

CDR3 length: 16
D gene: .
V gene: TRBV28
clone size: few
J gene: TRBJ1-2
CDR3 DNA: TGTGCCAGCAGTTTATCGGGACTCGCTGGTAACTATGGCTACACCTTC
CDR3 protein: CASSLSGLAGNYGYTF

CDR3 length: 15
D gene: TRBD1
V gene: TRBV19
clone size: .
J gene: TRBJ1-4
CDR3 DNA: TGTGCCAGTAGTATATCCGACAGGGTTAATGAAAAACTGTTTTTT
CDR3 protein: CASSISDRVNEKLFF